Listed here are 3 T cell receptor beta chains from one sample, sequenced in a study of control samples from healthy donors and cancer patients. The protocol was immunoSEQ multiplex PCR, while the TCRdb copy is restricted to in-frame clones and leaves out a portion. This sample has 170,000 or so clones; approximately 91% occur once, and the top ten carry 2%. Sequenced input: blood. These receptors all stem from a woman aged 40 to 49 in good health.

The chain is built from TRBV12-3 or TRBV12-4 and TRBJ1-1, with TRBD1 as a possible D gene (6 bases). This CDR3 spans 11 amino acids. Between the trimmed V and J ends, which lost 1 base and 10 bases, there was a span of 7 bases. The CDR3 is CASSLEGGAFF. The CDR3 nucleotides read TGTGCCAGCAGTTTAGAGGGGGGAGCTTTCTTT.

The chain employs TRBV11-1 and TRBJ2-3; D ambiguous. V was clipped by 3 bases and J by 6 bases, with 7 bases between them. Germline V lookup: CDR1 SGHAT, CDR2 FQDESV (reference sequence). The CDR3 totals 12 residues. The chain's CDR3 is CASSFGSDTQYF. The CDR3 DNA reads TGTGCCAGCAGCTTTGGATCCGATACGCAGTATTTT.

V is TRBV7-9 and J is TRBJ1-2; D not resolved. The germline V gene encodes CDR1 SEHNR and CDR2 FQNEAQ (reference sequence). Trimming shortened V by 4 bases and J by 3 bases, and 6 bases separated the two germline ends. The CDR3 has 12 amino acids. The CDR3 spells CASSSGDYGYTF. CDR3 nucleotides: TGTGCCAGCAGCTCCGGGGACTATGGCTACACCTTC.